These T cell receptor beta chains were read from a single sample in a study of T-cell reconstitution after alpha-beta-depleted transplantation in children. TCRdb reanalysed the PCR reads using MiXCR and keeps one entry per CDR3 protein. Among around 400,000 distinct CDR3 sequences, around 20% were seen once, and the ten largest hold about 3.8%. This specimen was PBMCs from the stem cell graft donor, taken from the stem cell graft. The source is a human donor who donated a stem cell graft to a child with acute myeloid leukemia. Both conserved end residues are part of each CDR3. A D gene is named only where the DNA matches it firmly. Only some rows state a clone size, as once, few, many or a class for expanded clones.

v_gene: TRBV20-1; j_gene: TRBJ2-7; abundance: NA; d_gene: NA; len: 15; CDR3aa: CSAKSGTPSYAEQYF; CDR3nt: TGCAGTGCCAAATCCGGGACCCCGAGCTACGCCGAGCAGTACTTC
v_gene: TRBV29-1; j_gene: TRBJ2-7; abundance: NA; d_gene: TRBD2; len: 13; CDR3aa: CSARSGKAYEQYF; CDR3nt: TGCAGCGCCCGTAGCGGGAAAGCCTACGAGCAGTACTTC
v_gene: TRBV7-2; j_gene: TRBJ2-1; abundance: NA; d_gene: TRBD2; len: 17; CDR3aa: CASSLARAGSSYNEQFF; CDR3nt: TGTGCCAGCAGCTTAGCGCGAGCGGGGAGCTCCTACAATGAGCAGTTCTTC
v_gene: TRBV29-1; j_gene: TRBJ1-1; abundance: NA; d_gene: NA; len: 15; CDR3aa: CSVSSKGRTNTEAFF; CDR3nt: TGCAGCGTTTCATCAAAGGGTCGGACTAACACTGAAGCTTTCTTT
v_gene: TRBV12-3/TRBV12-4; j_gene: TRBJ1-5; abundance: NA; d_gene: TRBD1; len: 15; CDR3aa: CASSSIGGANQPQHF; CDR3nt: TGTGCCAGCAGTTCGATAGGGGGCGCCAATCAGCCCCAGCATTTT
v_gene: TRBV20-1; j_gene: TRBJ2-1; abundance: few; d_gene: NA; len: 15; CDR3aa: CSAFPALAVMNEQFF; CDR3nt: TGCAGTGCCTTCCCCGCATTAGCGGTAATGAATGAGCAGTTCTTC
v_gene: TRBV12-3/TRBV12-4; j_gene: TRBJ2-1; abundance: many; d_gene: TRBD2; len: 14; CDR3aa: CASSPTSGRDEQFF; CDR3nt: TGTGCCAGCAGTCCGACTAGCGGGAGGGATGAGCAGTTCTTC
v_gene: TRBV15; j_gene: TRBJ2-6; abundance: once; d_gene: NA; len: 16; CDR3aa: CATSSHLGMGANVLTF; CDR3nt: TGTGCCACCAGCTCGCATCTGGGAATGGGGGCCAACGTCCTGACTTTC
v_gene: TRBV7-9; j_gene: TRBJ2-7; abundance: few; d_gene: NA; len: 11; CDR3aa: CASGPSGEQYF; CDR3nt: TGTGCCAGCGGTCCATCCGGCGAGCAGTACTTC
v_gene: TRBV12-3/TRBV12-4; j_gene: TRBJ1-5; abundance: few; d_gene: TRBD1; len: 13; CDR3aa: CASSLKGAQPQHF; CDR3nt: TGTGCCAGCAGTTTAAAGGGGGCTCAGCCCCAGCATTTT
v_gene: TRBV20-1; j_gene: TRBJ2-7; abundance: many; d_gene: NA; len: 14; CDR3aa: CSASHGQGGGEQYF; CDR3nt: TGCAGTGCCTCACACGGGCAGGGTGGTGGCGAGCAGTACTTC
v_gene: TRBV12-3/TRBV12-4; j_gene: TRBJ2-6; abundance: few; d_gene: NA; len: 17; CDR3aa: CASSLRGLRSGANVLTF; CDR3nt: TGTGCCAGCAGTTTACGGGGGCTAAGGTCTGGGGCCAACGTCCTGACTTTC
v_gene: TRBV4-3; j_gene: TRBJ1-4; abundance: once; d_gene: NA; len: 18; CDR3aa: CASSQEVGQTDSNEKLFF; CDR3nt: TGCGCCAGCAGCCAAGAAGTGGGTCAGACGGATTCTAATGAAAAACTGTTTTTT
v_gene: TRBV25-1; j_gene: TRBJ2-1; abundance: few; d_gene: TRBD2; len: 19; CDR3aa: CASSEPPGAGTNEYNEQFF; CDR3nt: TGTGCCAGCAGTGAACCACCCGGAGCGGGGACGAACGAATACAATGAGCAGTTCTTC
v_gene: TRBV29-1; j_gene: TRBJ2-3; abundance: few; d_gene: NA; len: 15; CDR3aa: CSVLTATVSPDTQYF; CDR3nt: TGCAGCGTTTTGACGGCTACCGTGTCACCAGATACGCAGTATTTT
v_gene: TRBV6-4; j_gene: TRBJ2-3; abundance: few; d_gene: TRBD2; len: 15; CDR3aa: CASSEVAGGPDTQYF; CDR3nt: TGTGCCAGCAGTGAAGTAGCGGGAGGGCCGGATACGCAGTATTTT
v_gene: TRBV21-1; j_gene: TRBJ2-4; abundance: NA; d_gene: NA; len: 17; CDR3aa: CASSQWTEALAKNIQYF; CDR3nt: TGTGCCAGCAGCCAATGGACAGAGGCGCTAGCCAAAAACATTCAGTACTTC
v_gene: TRBV29-1; j_gene: TRBJ2-5; abundance: few; d_gene: TRBD1; len: 15; CDR3aa: CSVKEQGAHQETQYF; CDR3nt: TGCAGCGTGAAGGAGCAGGGGGCACACCAAGAGACCCAGTACTTC
v_gene: TRBV20-1; j_gene: TRBJ2-3; abundance: many; d_gene: TRBD2; len: 15; CDR3aa: CSARDPSGYTDTQYF; CDR3nt: TGCAGTGCTAGAGATCCTAGCGGATACACAGATACGCAGTATTTT
v_gene: TRBV20-1; j_gene: TRBJ2-3; abundance: NA; d_gene: NA; len: 17; CDR3aa: CSARQRARGKGTDSQYF; CDR3nt: TGCAGTGCTAGGCAGAGGGCGAGGGGGAAAGGCACAGATTCGCAGTATTTT
v_gene: TRBV20-1; j_gene: TRBJ2-1; abundance: many; d_gene: TRBD2; len: 16; CDR3aa: CSARDEGLAGANEQFF; CDR3nt: TGCAGTGCTAGAGACGAAGGACTAGCGGGAGCAAATGAGCAGTTCTTC
v_gene: TRBV29-1; j_gene: TRBJ2-3; abundance: NA; d_gene: NA; len: 15; CDR3aa: CSVSPGGIGTDTQYF; CDR3nt: TGCAGCGTTTCCCCGGGCGGGATTGGCACAGATACGCAGTATTTT
v_gene: TRBV7-2; j_gene: TRBJ2-7; abundance: few; d_gene: NA; len: 12; CDR3aa: CASSLDWSEQYF; CDR3nt: TGTGCCAGCAGCTTGGACTGGAGCGAGCAGTACTTC
v_gene: TRBV5-6; j_gene: TRBJ1-2; abundance: many; d_gene: TRBD1; len: 16; CDR3aa: CASSLLSGQGHGGYTF; CDR3nt: TGTGCCAGCAGCTTGCTGTCGGGACAGGGCCATGGTGGCTACACCTTC
v_gene: TRBV7-9; j_gene: TRBJ2-2; abundance: NA; d_gene: NA; len: 14; CDR3aa: CASSARVETGELFF; CDR3nt: TGTGCCAGCTCCGCCAGGGTGGAAACCGGGGAGCTGTTTTTT
v_gene: TRBV12-3/TRBV12-4; j_gene: TRBJ2-4; abundance: NA; d_gene: NA; len: 14; CDR3aa: CASSLPTGVNIQYF; CDR3nt: TGTGCCAGCAGTTTACCGACGGGAGTCAACATTCAGTACTTC
v_gene: TRBV4-2; j_gene: TRBJ2-7; abundance: NA; d_gene: NA; len: 16; CDR3aa: CASSQDPAALPYEQYF; CDR3nt: TGTGCCAGCAGCCAAGATCCTGCGGCGTTACCCTACGAGCAGTACTTC
v_gene: TRBV7-2; j_gene: TRBJ2-3; abundance: few; d_gene: TRBD2; len: 16; CDR3aa: CASSRRAGGPTDTQYF; CDR3nt: TGTGCCAGCAGCCGTCGAGCGGGAGGGCCCACAGATACGCAGTATTTT
v_gene: TRBV12-3/TRBV12-4; j_gene: TRBJ2-3; abundance: many; d_gene: NA; len: 14; CDR3aa: CASSLASLGDTQYF; CDR3nt: TGTGCCAGCAGTTTAGCCTCCCTGGGGGATACGCAGTATTTT
v_gene: TRBV20-1; j_gene: TRBJ2-1; abundance: few; d_gene: NA; len: 15; CDR3aa: CSARDLRGTYNEQFF; CDR3nt: TGCAGTGCTAGAGATCTAAGGGGTACCTACAATGAGCAGTTCTTC
v_gene: TRBV18; j_gene: TRBJ2-7; abundance: few; d_gene: NA; len: 14; CDR3aa: CASSPERGTYEQYF; CDR3nt: TGTGCCAGCTCACCAGAGAGGGGGACCTACGAGCAGTACTTC
v_gene: TRBV5-1; j_gene: TRBJ2-5; abundance: NA; d_gene: TRBD1; len: 14; CDR3aa: CASSAGQGQETQYF; CDR3nt: TGCGCCAGCAGCGCAGGACAGGGCCAAGAGACCCAGTACTTC
v_gene: TRBV1; j_gene: TRBJ2-1; abundance: NA; d_gene: NA; len: 13; CDR3aa: CTSSQDRGDEQFF; CDR3nt: TGCACCAGCAGCCAAGATAGGGGAGATGAGCAGTTCTTC
v_gene: TRBV29-1; j_gene: TRBJ2-7; abundance: NA; d_gene: TRBD2; len: 13; CDR3aa: CSVTSGNTYEQYF; CDR3nt: TGCAGCGTTACTAGCGGGAACACCTACGAGCAGTACTTC
v_gene: TRBV5-1; j_gene: TRBJ2-7; abundance: few; d_gene: TRBD2; len: 18; CDR3aa: CASSLTMQASGSSYEQYF; CDR3nt: TGCGCCAGCAGCTTGACGATGCAGGCTAGCGGTAGCTCCTACGAGCAGTACTTC
v_gene: TRBV15; j_gene: TRBJ2-1; abundance: few; d_gene: NA; len: 19; CDR3aa: CATSRRVLSGRFAYNEQFF; CDR3nt: TGTGCCACCAGCAGGAGGGTCCTTTCCGGGAGATTTGCTTACAATGAGCAGTTCTTC
v_gene: TRBV29-1; j_gene: TRBJ2-7; abundance: many; d_gene: NA; len: 11; CDR3aa: CSVGGGYEQYF; CDR3nt: TGCAGCGTTGGAGGGGGCTACGAGCAGTACTTC
v_gene: TRBV24-1; j_gene: TRBJ2-1; abundance: NA; d_gene: NA; len: 13; CDR3aa: CATQGLSYNEQFF; CDR3nt: TGTGCCACCCAGGGGCTCTCCTACAATGAGCAGTTCTTC
v_gene: TRBV10-3; j_gene: TRBJ1-5; abundance: many; d_gene: NA; len: 13; CDR3aa: CATDGGHDQPQHF; CDR3nt: TGTGCCACGGATGGGGGACACGATCAGCCCCAGCATTTT
v_gene: TRBV4-2; j_gene: TRBJ2-7; abundance: NA; d_gene: NA; len: 15; CDR3aa: CASSQGSSGSYEQYF; CDR3nt: TGTGCCAGCAGCCAAGGCAGTAGCGGCTCCTACGAGCAGTACTTC
v_gene: TRBV5-1; j_gene: TRBJ2-1; abundance: few; d_gene: NA; len: 16; CDR3aa: CASSTGGSGTYNEQFF; CDR3nt: TGCGCCAGCAGCACAGGGGGTAGCGGGACCTACAATGAGCAGTTCTTC
v_gene: TRBV7-6; j_gene: TRBJ2-1; abundance: few; d_gene: TRBD2; len: 18; CDR3aa: CASSLSSGSLPSYNEQFF; CDR3nt: TGTGCCAGCAGCTTATCTAGCGGGAGCCTCCCGTCCTACAATGAGCAGTTCTTC